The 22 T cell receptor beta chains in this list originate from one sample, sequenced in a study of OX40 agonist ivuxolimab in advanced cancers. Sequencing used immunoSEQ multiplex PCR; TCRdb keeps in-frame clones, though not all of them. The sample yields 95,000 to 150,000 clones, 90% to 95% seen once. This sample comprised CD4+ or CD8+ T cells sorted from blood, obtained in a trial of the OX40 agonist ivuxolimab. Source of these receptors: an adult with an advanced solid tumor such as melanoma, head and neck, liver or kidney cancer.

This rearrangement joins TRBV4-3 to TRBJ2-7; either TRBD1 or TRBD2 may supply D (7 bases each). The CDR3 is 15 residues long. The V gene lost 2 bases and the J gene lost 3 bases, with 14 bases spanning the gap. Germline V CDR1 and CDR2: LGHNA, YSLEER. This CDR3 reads CASSQQGEGGYEQYF. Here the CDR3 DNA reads TGCGCCAGCAGCCAACAGGGGGAGGGGGGCTACGAGCAGTACTTC.

The CDR3 reads CASSPKGFAEKLFF. Written as DNA, the CDR3 is TGTGCCAGCAGTCCTAAGGGGTTTGCTGAAAAACTGTTTTTT. This rearrangement joins TRBV6-5 to TRBJ1-4, with D perhaps matching TRBD1 (5 bases). The CDR3 runs 14 residues. V dropped 5 bases and J dropped 7 bases, with 14 bases sitting between them. Germline CDR1 reads MNHEY; CDR2 reads SVGAGI.

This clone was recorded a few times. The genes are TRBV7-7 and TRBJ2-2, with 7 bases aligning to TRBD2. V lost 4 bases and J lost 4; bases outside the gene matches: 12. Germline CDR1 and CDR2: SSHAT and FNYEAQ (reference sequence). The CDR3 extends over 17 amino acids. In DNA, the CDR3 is TGTGCCAGCAGCTCCATCGGGTTAGCGGGTATCACCGGGGAGCTGTTTTTT. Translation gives CASSSIGLAGITGELFF.

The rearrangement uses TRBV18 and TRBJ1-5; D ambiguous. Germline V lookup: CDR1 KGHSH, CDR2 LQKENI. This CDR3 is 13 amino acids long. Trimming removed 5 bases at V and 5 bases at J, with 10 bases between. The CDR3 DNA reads TGTGCCAGCTCAACGGGCTTCGATCAGCCCCAGCATTTT. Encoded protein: CASSTGFDQPQHF. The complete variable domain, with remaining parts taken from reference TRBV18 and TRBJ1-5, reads NAGVMQNPRHLVRRRGQEARLRCSPMKGHSHVYWYRQLPEEGLKFMVYLQKENIIDESGMPKERFSAEFPKEGPSILRIQQVVRGDSAAYFCASSTGFDQPQHFGDGTRLSIL.

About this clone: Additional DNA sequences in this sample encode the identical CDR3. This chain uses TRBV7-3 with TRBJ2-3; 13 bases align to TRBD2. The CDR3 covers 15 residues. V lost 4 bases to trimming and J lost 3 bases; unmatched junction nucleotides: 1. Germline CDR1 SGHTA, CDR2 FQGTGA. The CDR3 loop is CASSSGLAGTDTQYF. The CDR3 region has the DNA TGTGCCAGCAGCTCGGGACTAGCGGGAACAGATACGCAGTATTTT. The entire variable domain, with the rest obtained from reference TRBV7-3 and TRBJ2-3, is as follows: GAGVSQTPSNKVTEKGKYVELRCDPISGHTALYWYRQSLGQGPEFLIYFQGTGAADDSGLPNDRFFAVRPEGSVSTLKIQRTERGDSAVYLCASSSGLAGTDTQYFGPGTRLTVL.

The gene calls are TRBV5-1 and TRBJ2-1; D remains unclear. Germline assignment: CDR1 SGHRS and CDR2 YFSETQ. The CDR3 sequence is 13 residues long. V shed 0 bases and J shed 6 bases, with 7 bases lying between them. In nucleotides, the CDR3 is TGCGCCAGCAGCTTGGTACCTACCAATGAGCAGTTCTTC. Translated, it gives CASSLVPTNEQFF.

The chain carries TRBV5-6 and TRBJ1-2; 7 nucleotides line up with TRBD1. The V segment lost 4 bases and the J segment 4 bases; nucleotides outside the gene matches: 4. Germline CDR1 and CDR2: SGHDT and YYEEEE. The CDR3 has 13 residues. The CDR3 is CASSTGQSYGYTF. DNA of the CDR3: TGTGCCAGCAGCACGGGACAGTCCTATGGCTACACCTTC.

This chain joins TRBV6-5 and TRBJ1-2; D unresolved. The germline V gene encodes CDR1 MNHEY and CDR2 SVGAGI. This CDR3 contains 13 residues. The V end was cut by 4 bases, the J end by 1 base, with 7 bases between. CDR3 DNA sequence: TGTGCCAGCAGTTCCGGGAATAACTATGGCTACACCTTC. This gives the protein CASSSGNNYGYTF.

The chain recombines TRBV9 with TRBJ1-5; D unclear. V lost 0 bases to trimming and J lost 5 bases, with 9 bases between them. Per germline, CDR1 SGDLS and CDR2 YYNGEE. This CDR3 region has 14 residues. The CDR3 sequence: CASSVASGDQPQHF. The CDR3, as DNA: TGTGCCAGCAGCGTAGCGTCCGGGGATCAGCCCCAGCATTTT.

The CDR3 DNA is TGCGCCAGCAGCTCTACAGGGCGCTCCTACGAGCAGTACTTC. The encoded protein is CASSSTGRSYEQYF. The chain links TRBV5-1 to TRBJ2-7; maybe TRBD1 (6 bases). The germline V gene encodes CDR1 SGHRS and CDR2 YFSETQ. The CDR3 consists of 14 residues. The V end lost 3 bases, the J end lost 0 bases, and 10 bases lay between the germline ends.

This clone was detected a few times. CDR3 amino acids: CASSLGFAGGLKETQYF. The CDR3 nucleotides are TGCGCCAGCAGCTTGGGGTTCGCGGGGGGTTTAAAAGAGACCCAGTACTTC. This rearrangement joins TRBV5-1 to TRBJ2-5; 8 bases map to TRBD2. V lost 0 bases to trimming and J lost 3 bases; unmatched junction nucleotides: 10. CDR1 and CDR2 from the germline V gene are SGHRS and YFSETQ. This CDR3 has 17 amino acids.

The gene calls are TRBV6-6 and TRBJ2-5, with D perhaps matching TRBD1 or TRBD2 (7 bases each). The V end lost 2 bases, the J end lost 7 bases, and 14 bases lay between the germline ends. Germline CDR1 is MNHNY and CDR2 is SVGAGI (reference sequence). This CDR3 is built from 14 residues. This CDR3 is CASSYLDREGTQYF. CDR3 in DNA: TGTGCCAGCAGTTACCTAGACAGGGAGGGGACCCAGTACTTC.

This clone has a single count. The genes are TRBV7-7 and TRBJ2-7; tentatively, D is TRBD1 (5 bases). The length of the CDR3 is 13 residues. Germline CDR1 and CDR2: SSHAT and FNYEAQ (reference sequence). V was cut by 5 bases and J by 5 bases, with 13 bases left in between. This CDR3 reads CASSAQPGNEQYF. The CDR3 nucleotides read TGTGCCAGCAGCGCCCAACCAGGGAACGAGCAGTACTTC.

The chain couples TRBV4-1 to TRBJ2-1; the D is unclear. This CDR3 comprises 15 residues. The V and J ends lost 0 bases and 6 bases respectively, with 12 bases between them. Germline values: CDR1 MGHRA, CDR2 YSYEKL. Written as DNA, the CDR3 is TGCGCCAGCAGCCAAGAAAGGTGGGTAGGCAATGAGCAGTTCTTC. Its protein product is CASSQERWVGNEQFF.

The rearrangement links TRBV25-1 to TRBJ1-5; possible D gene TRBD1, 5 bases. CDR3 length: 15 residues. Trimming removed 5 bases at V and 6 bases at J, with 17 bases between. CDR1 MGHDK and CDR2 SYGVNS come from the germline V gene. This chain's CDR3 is CASSPGRRVGQPQHF. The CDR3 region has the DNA TGTGCCAGCAGTCCGGGACGCAGGGTTGGTCAGCCCCAGCATTTT.

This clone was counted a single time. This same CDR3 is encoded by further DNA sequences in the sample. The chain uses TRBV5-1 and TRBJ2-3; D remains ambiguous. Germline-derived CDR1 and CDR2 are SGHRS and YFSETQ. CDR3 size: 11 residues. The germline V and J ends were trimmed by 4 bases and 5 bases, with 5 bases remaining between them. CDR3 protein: CASSLRDTQYF. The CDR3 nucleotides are TGCGCCAGCAGCCTTCGAGATACGCAGTATTTT.

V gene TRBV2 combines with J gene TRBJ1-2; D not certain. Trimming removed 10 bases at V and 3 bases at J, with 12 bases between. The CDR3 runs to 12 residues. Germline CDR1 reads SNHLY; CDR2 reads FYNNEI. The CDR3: CATTPEDYGYTF. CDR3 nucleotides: TGTGCCACCACGCCAGAGGACTATGGCTACACCTTC. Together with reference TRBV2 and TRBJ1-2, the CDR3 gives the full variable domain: EPEVTQTPSHQVTQMGQEVILRCVPISNHLYFYWYRQILGQKVEFLVSFYNNEISEKSEIFDDQFSVERPDGSNFTLKIRSTKLEDSAMYFCATTPEDYGYTFGSGTRLTVV.

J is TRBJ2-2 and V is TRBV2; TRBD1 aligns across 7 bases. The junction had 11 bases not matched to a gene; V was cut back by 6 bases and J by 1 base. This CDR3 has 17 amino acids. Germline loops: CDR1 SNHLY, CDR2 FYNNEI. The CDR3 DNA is TGTGCCAGCAGACTCAACGCGCGGACAGGGAACACCGGGGAGCTGTTTTTT. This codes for CASRLNARTGNTGELFF.

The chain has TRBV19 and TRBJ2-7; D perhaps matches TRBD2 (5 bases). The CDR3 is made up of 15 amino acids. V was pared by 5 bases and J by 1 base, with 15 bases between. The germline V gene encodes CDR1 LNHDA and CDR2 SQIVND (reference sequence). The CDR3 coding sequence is TGTGCCAGTAGTTCGACGGACTTTATTTCCTACGAGCAGTACTTC. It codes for CASSSTDFISYEQYF. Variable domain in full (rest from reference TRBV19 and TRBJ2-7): DGGITQSPKYLFRKEGQNVTLSCEQNLNHDAMYWYRQDPGQGLRLIYYSQIVNDFQKGDIAEGYSVSREKKESFPLTVTSAQKNPTAFYLCASSSTDFISYEQYFGPGTRLTVT.

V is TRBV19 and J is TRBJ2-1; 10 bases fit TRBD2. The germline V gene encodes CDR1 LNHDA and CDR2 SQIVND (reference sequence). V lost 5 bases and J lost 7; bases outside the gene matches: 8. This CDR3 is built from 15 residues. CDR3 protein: CASSSPGTSVNEQFF. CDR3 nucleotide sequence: TGTGCCAGTAGTTCACCCGGGACTAGCGTGAATGAGCAGTTCTTC. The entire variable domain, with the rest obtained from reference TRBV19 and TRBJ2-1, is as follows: DGGITQSPKYLFRKEGQNVTLSCEQNLNHDAMYWYRQDPGQGLRLIYYSQIVNDFQKGDIAEGYSVSREKKESFPLTVTSAQKNPTAFYLCASSSPGTSVNEQFFGPGTRLTVL.

CDR3 amino acids: CASSFTARDTGSGNTIYF. For the CDR3, the DNA is TGCGCCAGCAGCTTTACGGCCCGGGACACGGGGTCTGGAAACACCATATATTTT. The V and J genes are TRBV5-1 and TRBJ1-3, with D possibly TRBD1 on 6 matching bases. The length of the CDR3 is 18 residues. Trimming removed 2 bases at V and 1 base at J, with 19 bases between. CDR1 and CDR2 from the germline V gene are SGHRS and YFSETQ.

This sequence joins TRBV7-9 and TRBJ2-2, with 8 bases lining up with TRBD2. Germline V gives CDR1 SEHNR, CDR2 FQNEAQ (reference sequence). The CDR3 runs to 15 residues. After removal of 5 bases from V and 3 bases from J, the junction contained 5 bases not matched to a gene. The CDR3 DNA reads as TGTGCCAGCAGCCCCCGGGGGGGCCACACCGGGGAGCTGTTTTTT. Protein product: CASSPRGGHTGELFF.